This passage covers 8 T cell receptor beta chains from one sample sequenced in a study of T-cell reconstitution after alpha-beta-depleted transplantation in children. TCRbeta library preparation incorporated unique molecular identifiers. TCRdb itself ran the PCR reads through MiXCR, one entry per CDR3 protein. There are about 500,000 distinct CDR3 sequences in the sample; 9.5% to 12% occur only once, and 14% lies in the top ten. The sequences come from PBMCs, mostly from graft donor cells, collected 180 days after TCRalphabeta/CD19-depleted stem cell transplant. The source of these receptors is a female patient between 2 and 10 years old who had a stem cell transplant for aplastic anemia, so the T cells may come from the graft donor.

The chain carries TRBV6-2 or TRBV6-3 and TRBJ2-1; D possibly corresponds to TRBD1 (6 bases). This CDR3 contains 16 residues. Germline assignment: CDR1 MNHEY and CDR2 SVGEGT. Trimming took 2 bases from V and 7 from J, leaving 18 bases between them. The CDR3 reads CASSYGGWRFRNEQFF. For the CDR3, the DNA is TGTGCCAGCAGTTACGGGGGCTGGAGGTTTCGGAATGAGCAGTTCTTC.

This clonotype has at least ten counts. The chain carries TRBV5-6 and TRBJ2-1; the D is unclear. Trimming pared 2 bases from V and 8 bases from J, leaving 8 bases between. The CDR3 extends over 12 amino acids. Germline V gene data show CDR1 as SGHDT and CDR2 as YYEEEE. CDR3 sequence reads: CASSFLGYEQFF. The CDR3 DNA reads TGTGCCAGCAGCTTCCTTGGGTATGAGCAGTTCTTC.

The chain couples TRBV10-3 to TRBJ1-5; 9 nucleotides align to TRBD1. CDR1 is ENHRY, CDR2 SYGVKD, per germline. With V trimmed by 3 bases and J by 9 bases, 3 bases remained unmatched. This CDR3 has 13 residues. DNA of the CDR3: TGTGCCATCAGTGACGGACAGGGGTGGCCCCAGCATTTT. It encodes CAISDGQGWPQHF.

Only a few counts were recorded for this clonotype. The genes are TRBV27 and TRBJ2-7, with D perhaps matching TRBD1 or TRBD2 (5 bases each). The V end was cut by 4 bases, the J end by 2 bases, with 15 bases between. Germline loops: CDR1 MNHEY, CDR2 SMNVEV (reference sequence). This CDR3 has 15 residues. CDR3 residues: CASSWRQGSPYEQYF. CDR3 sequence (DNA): TGTGCCAGCAGTTGGAGGCAGGGATCGCCCTACGAGCAGTACTTC.

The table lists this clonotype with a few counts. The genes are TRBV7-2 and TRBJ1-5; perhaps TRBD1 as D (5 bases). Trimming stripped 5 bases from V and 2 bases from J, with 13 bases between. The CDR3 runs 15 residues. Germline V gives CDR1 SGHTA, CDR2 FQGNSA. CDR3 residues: CASSIQASGNQPQHF. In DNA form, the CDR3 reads TGTGCCAGCAGCATACAGGCTTCGGGCAATCAGCCCCAGCATTTT.

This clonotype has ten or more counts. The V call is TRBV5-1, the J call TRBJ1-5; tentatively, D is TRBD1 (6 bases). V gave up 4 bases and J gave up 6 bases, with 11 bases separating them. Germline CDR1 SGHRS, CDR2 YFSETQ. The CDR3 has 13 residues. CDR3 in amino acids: CASSLRGFQPQHF. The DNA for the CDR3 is TGCGCCAGCAGCCTCAGGGGTTTTCAGCCCCAGCATTTT.

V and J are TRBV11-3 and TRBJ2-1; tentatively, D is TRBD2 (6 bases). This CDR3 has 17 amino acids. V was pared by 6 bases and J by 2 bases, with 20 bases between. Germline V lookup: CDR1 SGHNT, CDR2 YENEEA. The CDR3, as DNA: TGTGCCAGCAGTCCTTCCCTCAACACGGGGGCCTACAATGAGCAGTTCTTC. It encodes CASSPSLNTGAYNEQFF.

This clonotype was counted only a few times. In DNA, the CDR3 is TGTGCCAGCAGCGTCAGACAGGGGTTTAACACCATATATTTT. It encodes CASSVRQGFNTIYF. This chain joins TRBV21-1 and TRBJ1-3; TRBD1, the table's D call, was not compared with the DNA. TRBV21-1 is a listed pseudogene. The CDR3 consists of 14 residues.